A single sample is the source of the 13 T cell receptor beta chains below, sequenced in a study of cytomegalovirus exposure and HLA in healthy donors (dated by TCRdb to 2015 to 2018). Receptors were amplified or captured by the immunoSEQ multiplex PCR assay. For the multiplex PCR, a mixture combining 60 forward primers for TCR Vbeta segments and 13 reverse primers for TCR Jbeta segments was used. In TCRdb, the immuneACCESS table is reduced to in-frame sequences with V and J assigned. These tables do not hold every clone; where another copy was compared, an unresolved V gene accounts for under half, and the others remain unexplained. Here the sample has 86,000 or so clones; around 75% occur a single time. Jointly, the top ten make up roughly 14% of the sample. The sample consisted of PBMCs. The source is a woman aged 40 to 50 in good health and CMV-seropositive.

CDR3 region: CASSASGYNYGYTF. The CDR3 DNA is TGTGCCAGCAGTGCATCAGGGTACAACTATGGCTACACCTTC. The V and J genes are TRBV6-1 and TRBJ1-2; possible D gene TRBD1, 5 bases. Germline-derived CDR1 and CDR2 are MNHNS and SASEGT. V shed 4 bases and J shed 2 bases, with 11 bases lying between them. The CDR3 sequence is 14 residues long.

The V call is TRBV14, the J call TRBJ1-2; maybe TRBD1 (5 bases). Looked up from germline, CDR1 is SGHDN and CDR2 is FVKESK. The length of the CDR3 is 11 residues. V was pared by 2 bases and J by 8 bases, with 6 bases between. The CDR3 region has the DNA TGTGCCAGCAGCCAAAGGGGCGGCTACACCTTC. Its protein is CASSQRGGYTF.

For the CDR3, the DNA is TGTGCCAGTTCCTTGACAGGCCCCACTGAAGCTTTCTTT. It specifies CASSLTGPTEAFF. This chain uses TRBV19 with TRBJ1-1; perhaps TRBD1 as D (6 bases). The CDR3 is 13 amino acids. Germline-derived CDR1 and CDR2 are LNHDA and SQIVND (reference sequence). Trimming cost V 8 bases and J 4 bases, with 14 bases left between them. The whole variable domain, filled in from reference TRBV19 and TRBJ1-1, reads DGGITQSPKYLFRKEGQNVTLSCEQNLNHDAMYWYRQDPGQGLRLIYYSQIVNDFQKGDIAEGYSVSREKKESFPLTVTSAQKNPTAFYLCASSLTGPTEAFFGQGTRLTVV.

This chain links TRBV7-2 with TRBJ1-2, with D possibly matching TRBD1 (6 bases). The CDR3 length is 15 residues. Germline V gene data show CDR1 as SGHTA and CDR2 as FQGNSA. V lost 3 bases and J lost 5, with 16 bases in between. In nucleotides, the CDR3 is TGTGCCAGCAGCTTCGGGCAGGGGCTGGGGTATGGCTACACCTTC. This gives the protein CASSFGQGLGYGYTF.

The chain combines TRBV7-9 with TRBJ1-1; 7 nucleotides match TRBD1. The CDR3 contains 14 residues. V gave up 3 bases and J gave up 2 bases; unmatched junction bases: 3. Germline CDR1 and CDR2: SEHNR and FQNEAQ (reference sequence). CDR3 amino acids: CASSFGTANTEAFF. As DNA, the CDR3 is TGTGCCAGCAGCTTCGGGACAGCCAACACTGAAGCTTTCTTT.

V usage is TRBV15 and J usage is TRBJ2-5; D remains unclear. This CDR3 comprises 15 residues. CDR1 LNHNV and CDR2 YYDKDF come from the germline V gene (reference sequence). The ends were cut back, 3 bases at V and 1 base at J, with 12 bases in the middle. CDR3 bases: TGTGCCACCAGCAGTTCGCAGGTTGCCCAAGAGACCCAGTACTTC. Translating gives CATSSSQVAQETQYF. The complete variable domain, with remaining parts taken from reference TRBV15 and TRBJ2-5, reads DAMVIQNPRYQVTQFGKPVTLSCSQTLNHNVMYWYQQKSSQAPKLLFHYYDKDFNNEADTPDNFQSRRPNTSFCFLDIRSPGLGDTAMYLCATSSSQVAQETQYFGPGTRLLVL.

This sequence joins TRBV7-6 and TRBJ1-2, with TRBD1 matching 12 bases. The ends lost 5 bases at V and 6 bases at J; junction bases unmatched: 16. Germline CDR1 and CDR2: SGHVS and FNYEAQ. The CDR3 runs 18 residues. In DNA form, the CDR3 reads TGTGCCAGCAGCCCATCCGGGACAGGGGGCAATAGACAAAATGGCTACACCTTC. Protein product: CASSPSGTGGNRQNGYTF.

The chain couples TRBV13 to TRBJ2-7; 11 bases map to TRBD1. Germline CDR1 reads PRHDT; CDR2 reads FYEKMQ (reference sequence). The CDR3 extends over 14 amino acids. V lost 5 bases, J lost 2 bases, and 2 bases stayed unmatched. The CDR3 sequence is CASSPGQGAYEQYF. CDR3 coding DNA: TGTGCCAGCAGCCCGGGACAGGGGGCCTACGAGCAGTACTTC.

In the case of this clone: Its ends do not fully match the called genes, so a read error is possible. The chain carries TRBV20-1 and TRBJ1-2; D is unresolved. Germline V lookup: CDR1 DFQATT, CDR2 SNEGSKA (reference sequence). The length of the CDR3 is 11 residues. The CDR3 region is CSARGGVGYTF. The CDR3 DNA follows: TGCAGTGCGAGAGGAGGTGTTGGCTACACCTTC.

This clone was recorded a few times. The CDR3 loop is CASSQEGTSGISYNEQFF. CDR3 in DNA: TGCGCCAGCAGCCAAGAGGGGACTAGCGGGATCTCCTACAATGAGCAGTTCTTC. This chain uses TRBV4-3 with TRBJ2-1, with 13 nucleotides matching TRBD2. The CDR3 loop spans 18 amino acids. Germline V lookup: CDR1 LGHNA, CDR2 YSLEER. J lost 0 bases, V lost 0 bases, and 2 bases had no gene match.

A remark on this clone: In the same sample, other DNA sequences code for this CDR3. The chain has TRBV2 and TRBJ1-6, with 11 bases that match TRBD1. This CDR3 is built from 15 residues. CDR1 is SNHLY and CDR2 is FYNNEI in the germline V gene. V lost 8 bases to trimming and J lost 0 bases; unmatched junction nucleotides: 0. CDR3: CASGTGGSYNSPLHF. The CDR3 DNA reads as TGTGCCAGCGGGACAGGGGGCTCCTATAATTCACCCCTCCACTTT. Full variable domain (remainder filled in from reference TRBV2 and TRBJ1-6): EPEVTQTPSHQVTQMGQEVILRCVPISNHLYFYWYRQILGQKVEFLVSFYNNEISEKSEIFDDQFSVERPDGSNFTLKIRSTKLEDSAMYFCASGTGGSYNSPLHFGNGTRLTVT.

CDR3 in amino acids: CASSVEGGVVAEAFF. CDR3 bases: TGTGCCAGCAGCGTAGAAGGAGGGGTTGTTGCTGAAGCTTTCTTT. V usage is TRBV9 and J usage is TRBJ1-1; maybe TRBD1 (5 bases). This CDR3 is built from 15 residues. CDR1 and CDR2 from the germline V gene are SGDLS and YYNGEE. Trimming stripped 0 bases from V and 6 bases from J, with 15 bases between.

The V and J genes are TRBV5-6 and TRBJ2-5, with D hard to call. The CDR3 runs 13 residues. Germline lookup yields CDR1 SGHDT and CDR2 YYEEEE. Trimming stripped 0 bases from V and 2 bases from J, with 5 bases between. CDR3 residues: CASSLALQETQYF. The CDR3 DNA is TGTGCCAGCAGCTTGGCTCTTCAAGAGACCCAGTACTTC.